The 19 T cell receptor beta chains listed next were all sequenced from one sample in a study of shared clonotypes between healthy human individuals. The repertoire was sequenced with immunoSEQ multiplex PCR; TCRdb's copy has only in-frame clones and lacks some. Of 2 million to 2.5 million clones listed, 80% to 95% are singletons. Sequencing was carried out using naive CD4+ T cells from PBMCs. The subset: CD45RA+ positively selected. These receptors originate from a man between 18 and 35 years old in good health. Some clones in this sample may be carry-over from other donors' samples.

J is TRBJ2-5 and V is TRBV5-6, with 7 bases identical to TRBD2. Germline trimming cut 5 bases from V and 0 bases from J; bases unmatched to any gene: 10. CDR1 is SGHDT, CDR2 YYEEEE, per germline. This CDR3 has 16 amino acids. In DNA, the CDR3 is TGTGCCAGCAGATTGTGGTTGCGGGAGTACCAAGAGACCCAGTACTTC. This sequence encodes CASRLWLREYQETQYF.

The V and J genes are TRBV11-3 and TRBJ2-3; D is ambiguous. The CDR3 is made up of 13 amino acids. Per germline, CDR1 SGHNT and CDR2 YENEEA. Trimming shortened V by 5 bases and J by 4 bases, and 10 bases separated the two germline ends. The CDR3 coding sequence is TGTGCCAGCAGCAATCAAGAGTCAGATACGCAGTATTTT. Encoded protein: CASSNQESDTQYF. The full variable domain, rest sourced from reference TRBV11-3 and TRBJ2-3, is EAGVVQSPRYKIIEKKQPVAFWCNPISGHNTLYWYLQNLGQGPELLIRYENEEAVDDSQLPKDRFSAERLKGVDSTLKIQPAELGDSAVYLCASSNQESDTQYFGPGTRLTVL.

The V gene is TRBV6-6, the J gene TRBJ1-4, with 7 nucleotides matching TRBD1. This CDR3 spans 15 amino acids. Looked up from germline, CDR1 is MNHNY and CDR2 is SVGAGI (reference sequence). V lost 6 bases to trimming and J lost 0 bases; unmatched junction nucleotides: 4. The CDR3 region has the DNA TGTGCCAGCAGGGGGACAGATGCAACTAATGAAAAACTGTTTTTT. Residues: CASRGTDATNEKLFF.

This clone appeared once. The chain employs TRBV7-2 and TRBJ1-2; D gene unclear. Germline V gene lookup returns CDR1 SGHTA and CDR2 FQGNSA. This CDR3 region has 13 residues. The V gene lost 1 base and the J gene lost 5 bases, with 8 bases spanning the gap. CDR3 in amino acids: CASSLEVGYGYTF. The CDR3 bases are TGTGCCAGCAGCTTAGAGGTGGGGTATGGCTACACCTTC. Complete variable domain (other parts from reference TRBV7-2 and TRBJ1-2): GAGVSQSPSNKVTEKGKDVELRCDPISGHTALYWYRQSLGQGLEFLIYFQGNSAPDKSGLPSDRFSAERTGGSVSTLTIQRTQQEDSAVYLCASSLEVGYGYTFGSGTRLTVV.

This clone appeared a single time. The chain recombines TRBV5-4 with TRBJ1-2; a possible D gene is TRBD1 (5 bases). The CDR3 is 15 residues long. Germline V gene data show CDR1 as SGHNT and CDR2 as YYREEE (reference sequence). V lost 2 bases and J 7 bases, leaving 18 bases between the germline ends. The CDR3 coding sequence is TGTGCCAGCAGCTTTTCCTCAGTGATCCAGGGTGGCTACACCTTC. Translating gives CASSFSSVIQGGYTF.

The chain uses TRBV9 and TRBJ2-1; D not resolved. This CDR3 has 15 amino acids. CDR1 and CDR2 (germline): SGDLS, YYNGEE. V was cut by 4 bases and J by 0 bases, with 11 bases left in between. CDR3 DNA sequence: TGTGCCAGCAGCCCAATGGGTAGCTCCTACAATGAGCAGTTCTTC. It specifies CASSPMGSSYNEQFF.

The J gene is TRBJ1-3, the V gene TRBV6-1, with D unresolved. Germline lookup yields CDR1 MNHNS and CDR2 SASEGT. The CDR3 is 13 residues long. The germline V and J ends were trimmed by 1 base and 0 bases, with 1 base remaining between them. As DNA, the CDR3 is TGTGCCAGCAGTGAAGACTCTGGAAACACCATATATTTT. Protein product: CASSEDSGNTIYF.

This chain connects TRBV11-2 to TRBJ2-5; perhaps D is TRBD1 or TRBD2 (5 bases each). CDR3 length equals 13 residues. With 4 bases removed from V and 5 bases from J, the gap between germline ends came to 11 bases. The germline V gene encodes CDR1 SGHAT and CDR2 FQNNGV. CDR3 in amino acids: CASSWGPRETQYF. The DNA of the CDR3 is TGTGCCAGCAGCTGGGGACCTAGGGAGACCCAGTACTTC. The entire variable domain, with the rest obtained from reference TRBV11-2 and TRBJ2-5, is as follows: EAGVAQSPRYKIIEKRQSVAFWCNPISGHATLYWYQQILGQGPKLLIQFQNNGVVDDSQLPKDRFSAERLKGVDSTLKIQPAKLEDSAVYLCASSWGPRETQYFGPGTRLLVL.

J is TRBJ2-7 and V is TRBV5-6, with D possibly being TRBD1 or TRBD2 (5 bases each). Germline CDR1 is SGHDT and CDR2 is YYEEEE. Trimming took off 1 base at V and 4 bases at J, with 18 bases between the two ends. This CDR3 region has 16 residues. The CDR3 sequence is CASSLPGQGLPYEQYF. Here the CDR3 DNA reads TGTGCCAGCAGCTTGCCGGGGCAGGGCCTTCCTTACGAGCAGTACTTC.

This chain links TRBV28 with TRBJ1-1; D is perhaps TRBD1 (6 bases). Looked up from germline, CDR1 is MDHEN and CDR2 is SYDVKM. This CDR3 has 14 residues. V lost 6 bases to trimming and J lost 1 base, with 12 bases between them. CDR3: CASSGGAANTEAFF. The CDR3 nucleotides read TGTGCCAGCAGCGGGGGGGCGGCGAACACTGAAGCTTTCTTT.

The rearrangement uses TRBV9 and TRBJ1-2; 7 nucleotides line up with TRBD1. The V and J ends lost 2 bases and 6 bases, in that order; junction bases with no gene match: 13. CDR3 length equals 16 residues. Germline assignment: CDR1 SGDLS and CDR2 YYNGEE. The CDR3 DNA follows: TGTGCCAGCAGCGTTGACAGGGTCGGGGGTGGTGATGGCTACACCTTC. Translated: CASSVDRVGGGDGYTF.

The chain uses TRBV9 and TRBJ2-5; no clear D gene. Per germline, CDR1 SGDLS and CDR2 YYNGEE. The CDR3 has 14 residues. Trimming removed 0 bases from V and 2 bases from J, with 8 bases in between. The CDR3 nucleotides are TGTGCCAGCAGCGTAGCGCTAGAACAAGAGACCCAGTACTTC. Translated: CASSVALEQETQYF.

About this clone itself: This CDR3 is also generated by other DNA sequences in the sample. V usage is TRBV7-3 and J usage is TRBJ2-5; D ambiguous. The CDR3 contains 13 residues. Trimming pared 4 bases from V and 3 bases from J, leaving 9 bases between. CDR1 and CDR2 (germline): SGHTA, FQGTGA. In nucleotides, the CDR3 is TGTGCCAGCAGCTCCCGAAGGGAAGAGACCCAGTACTTC. This translates into CASSSRREETQYF.

CDR3 nucleotides: TGTGCCAGCAAAGGTTTCCCAGATACGCAGTATTTT. It translates to CASKGFPDTQYF. The chain joins TRBV2 to TRBJ2-3, with D hard to call. The CDR3 covers 12 residues. Germline V gene sequence: CDR1 SNHLY, CDR2 FYNNEI. Trimming took off 7 bases at V and 4 bases at J, with 9 bases between the two ends.

This rearrangement joins TRBV5-6 to TRBJ2-2, with 8 bases matching TRBD2. Germline assignment: CDR1 SGHDT and CDR2 YYEEEE. The trim removed 3 bases at V and 4 bases at J, leaving 5 bases unmatched. The CDR3 is 15 amino acids. The CDR3 DNA sequence: TGTGCCAGCAGCTCGGGGGGGGAAACCACCGGGGAGCTGTTTTTT. Amino acid sequence: CASSSGGETTGELFF.

This chain connects TRBV28 to TRBJ1-1; D gene uncertain. CDR3 length: 11 amino acids. Germline-derived CDR1 and CDR2 are MDHEN and SYDVKM. V shed 10 bases and J shed 2 bases, with 8 bases lying between them. The CDR3 DNA is TGTGCCACCACGTATAACACTGAAGCTTTCTTT. It specifies CATTYNTEAFF. The full variable domain, its missing parts supplied by reference TRBV28 and TRBJ1-1, is DVKVTQSSRYLVKRTGEKVFLECVQDMDHENMFWYRQDPGLGLRLIYFSYDVKMKEKGDIPEGYSVSREKKERFSLILESASTNQTSMYLCATTYNTEAFFGQGTRLTVV.

This clone was seen only once. The sample carries other DNA sequences with the same CDR3. The chain employs TRBV5-1 and TRBJ2-2; D is unclear. This CDR3 region has 14 residues. V lost 4 bases and J lost 2, with 9 bases in between. CDR1 is SGHRS, CDR2 YFSETQ, per germline. This CDR3 is CASSGDPNTGELFF. The CDR3 nucleotides are TGCGCCAGCAGCGGAGACCCCAACACCGGGGAGCTGTTTTTT.

Note on this clone: Other DNA variants within this sample encode the same CDR3. The J gene is TRBJ2-2, the V gene TRBV9; a possible D gene is TRBD2 (7 bases). From germline, CDR1 is SGDLS and CDR2 YYNGEE. CDR3 length: 16 residues. The V gene lost 2 bases and the J gene lost 1 base, with 12 bases spanning the gap. CDR3 sequence reads: CASSVLGGLNTGELFF. CDR3 nucleotides: TGTGCCAGCAGCGTCCTCGGGGGGCTGAACACCGGGGAGCTGTTTTTT.

The V gene is TRBV6-5, the J gene TRBJ1-4; 7 nucleotides match TRBD1. The ends lost 6 bases at V and 5 bases at J; junction bases unmatched: 6. The CDR3 has 14 residues. Germline lookup yields CDR1 MNHEY and CDR2 SVGAGI. Written as DNA, the CDR3 is TGTGCCAGCAGATTGACAGGGAAGAATGAAAAACTGTTTTTT. Residues: CASRLTGKNEKLFF.